One sample yielded the 22 T cell receptor beta chains listed below, sequenced in a study of blood T cell repertoires in COVID-19. The method was immunoSEQ multiplex PCR; TCRdb's version includes in-frame clones alone and lacks a portion of them. The sample holds approximately 170,000 clones, roughly 84% seen once. The sample was PBMCs or T cells enriched from blood (not recorded which). Source of these receptors: a woman aged 45-65 years who had recovered from COVID-19.

J is TRBJ2-5 and V is TRBV20-1; the D is unclear. Germline V gives CDR1 DFQATT, CDR2 SNEGSKA (reference sequence). The CDR3 sequence is 10 residues long. The germline V and J ends were trimmed by 4 bases and 7 bases, with 7 bases remaining between them. CDR3 DNA sequence: TGCAGTGCTACGATCGGGACCCAGTACTTC. Its protein is CSATIGTQYF.

V usage is TRBV6-5 and J usage is TRBJ2-1, with 8 positions matching TRBD1. CDR3 length equals 14 residues. V gave up 7 bases and J gave up 4 bases; unmatched junction bases: 6. Germline V gene data show CDR1 as MNHEY and CDR2 as SVGAGI. CDR3 amino acids: CASTPRQGYNEQFF. The CDR3 coding sequence is TGTGCCAGCACCCCGAGACAGGGGTACAATGAGCAGTTCTTC.

This chain links TRBV6-5 with TRBJ2-7; D might be TRBD1 (6 bases). Germline V lookup: CDR1 MNHEY, CDR2 SVGAGI. The V end was cut by 4 bases, the J end by 11 bases, with 12 bases between. This CDR3 spans 11 amino acids. CDR3 loop: CASSLDRIKYF. Written as DNA, the CDR3 is TGTGCCAGCAGTTTAGACAGGATCAAGTACTTC.

This clone was detected once. The J gene is TRBJ1-3, the V gene TRBV4-1; 8 positions agree with TRBD1. Trimming at V came to 1 base and at J to 0 bases, leaving 2 bases not matched to a gene. The CDR3 spans 16 residues. Looked up from germline, CDR1 is MGHRA and CDR2 is YSYEKL. The CDR3 nucleotides read TGCGCCAGCAGCCAAGTAACAGGGGGCTCTGGAAACACCATATATTTT. Encoded protein: CASSQVTGGSGNTIYF.

This clone was recorded once. The gene calls are TRBV11-1 and TRBJ2-7; the D gene is possibly TRBD1 (6 bases). The germline V gene has CDR1 SGHAT and CDR2 FQDESV (reference sequence). This CDR3 contains 14 residues. Trimming cost V 5 bases and J 1 base, with 12 bases left between them. The CDR3 reads CASSPRDISYEQYF. DNA for the CDR3: TGTGCCAGCAGCCCCCGGGACATTTCCTACGAGCAGTACTTC.

The V call is TRBV21-1, the J call TRBJ2-5; no check of the table's D call, TRBD2, against the DNA was made. TRBV21-1 corresponds to a pseudogene. The CDR3 totals 15 residues. CDR3 residues: CASSTLLAGVETQYF. CDR3 nucleotide sequence: TGTGCCAGCAGCACCTTACTAGCGGGGGTAGAGACCCAGTACTTC.

The sample holds a few counts of this clone. The rearrangement uses TRBV5-4 and TRBJ2-2; tentative D call: TRBD2 (7 bases). The V gene's germline CDR1 is SGHNT and CDR2 YYREEE (reference sequence). The germline V and J ends were trimmed by 5 bases and 7 bases, with 12 bases remaining between them. The CDR3 covers 13 residues. Here the CDR3 DNA reads TGTGCCAGCAGACGGGGGGCAGACGGGGAGCTGTTTTTT. It encodes CASRRGADGELFF.

V and J are TRBV7-8 and TRBJ1-2; 9 bases match TRBD1. CDR3 length: 14 amino acids. The V gene's germline CDR1 is SGHVS and CDR2 FQNEAQ. The V and J ends lost 0 bases and 6 bases, in that order; junction bases with no gene match: 2. CDR3 DNA: TGTGCCAGCAGCTTAGCGGGGACAGGGAATGGCTACACCTTC. Translating it yields CASSLAGTGNGYTF.

This rearrangement joins TRBV27 to TRBJ2-2, with D perhaps TRBD2 (5 bases). V was clipped by 5 bases and J by 0 bases, with 13 bases between them. Germline CDR1 MNHEY, CDR2 SMNVEV (reference sequence). This CDR3 spans 16 amino acids. CDR3 nucleotides: TGTGCCAGCAGTCCCAGAGGGCTCACGAACACCGGGGAGCTGTTTTTT. Translating it yields CASSPRGLTNTGELFF.

This clone was recorded only once. J is TRBJ1-6 and V is TRBV11-2, with D perhaps TRBD1 (5 bases). Germline assignment: CDR1 SGHAT and CDR2 FQNNGV. Trimming pared 8 bases from V and 7 bases from J, leaving 9 bases between. The CDR3 has 12 residues. CDR3 region: CASGRENSPLHF. In nucleotides, the CDR3 is TGTGCCAGCGGCAGGGAAAATTCACCCCTCCACTTT.

The chain couples TRBV28 to TRBJ2-2; 11 bases match TRBD2. Germline V lookup: CDR1 MDHEN, CDR2 SYDVKM. The CDR3 is 16 amino acids. The ends lost 6 bases at V and 4 bases at J; junction bases unmatched: 7. The CDR3 reads CASRRTSGGGTGELFF. In nucleotides, the CDR3 is TGTGCCAGCAGGCGTACTAGCGGGGGCGGCACCGGGGAGCTGTTTTTT. The whole variable domain, filled in from reference TRBV28 and TRBJ2-2, reads DVKVTQSSRYLVKRTGEKVFLECVQDMDHENMFWYRQDPGLGLRLIYFSYDVKMKEKGDIPEGYSVSREKKERFSLILESASTNQTSMYLCASRRTSGGGTGELFFGEGSRLTVL.

The rearrangement uses TRBV10-3 and TRBJ1-2; 11 nucleotides line up with TRBD1. Germline CDR1 reads ENHRY; CDR2 reads SYGVKD. Germline trimming cut 7 bases from V and 4 bases from J; bases unmatched to any gene: 8. The CDR3 consists of 15 residues. The CDR3 here is CAINSGQGGSYGYTF. CDR3 DNA: TGTGCCATCAATTCGGGACAGGGGGGAAGCTATGGCTACACCTTC.

This clone has just a few counts. The V and J genes are TRBV5-6 and TRBJ2-7; D is perhaps TRBD2 (6 bases). Germline values: CDR1 SGHDT, CDR2 YYEEEE. The CDR3 is made up of 15 amino acids. V lost 3 bases and J 5 bases, leaving 18 bases between the germline ends. The CDR3 loop is CASSSLGGTEDEQYF. DNA of the CDR3: TGTGCCAGCAGCTCCCTCGGGGGAACGGAAGACGAGCAGTACTTC. Together with reference TRBV5-6 and TRBJ2-7, the CDR3 gives the full variable domain: DAGVTQSPTHLIKTRGQQVTLRCSPKSGHDTVSWYQQALGQGPQFIFQYYEEEERQRGNFPDRFSGHQFPNYSSELNVNALLLGDSALYLCASSSLGGTEDEQYFGPGTRLTVT.

The chain combines TRBV7-9 with TRBJ1-2; 7 positions match TRBD1. There are 13 residues in the CDR3. Germline CDR1 reads SEHNR; CDR2 reads FQNEAQ (reference sequence). J lost 3 bases, V lost 4 bases, and 2 bases had no gene match. The CDR3 reads CASSYGQDYGYTF. The CDR3 region has the DNA TGTGCCAGCAGCTACGGACAGGACTATGGCTACACCTTC.

The rearrangement joins TRBV4-1 to TRBJ1-4, with 7 nucleotides matching TRBD1. Losses at the gene ends were 4 bases for V and 8 bases for J; bases not matched to a gene: 13. The CDR3 totals 16 residues. Germline lookup yields CDR1 MGHRA and CDR2 YSYEKL. In nucleotides, the CDR3 is TGCGCCAGCAGCCGGAGTCAACAGGGGAGAGACGAAAAACTGTTTTTT. Amino acids: CASSRSQQGRDEKLFF.

The chain couples TRBV10-3 to TRBJ2-7; 9 bases match TRBD1. V lost 5 bases, J lost 3 bases, and 2 bases stayed unmatched. CDR1 is ENHRY, CDR2 SYGVKD, per germline. This CDR3 is built from 13 residues. CDR3 sequence: CAISPGQGYEQYF. The CDR3 DNA reads as TGTGCCATCAGTCCGGGACAGGGCTACGAGCAGTACTTC.

As to this clone: The sample has other DNA sequences that encode this CDR3 too. The rearrangement links TRBV18 to TRBJ1-1, with D maybe TRBD1 (5 bases). Germline CDR1 KGHSH, CDR2 LQKENI. CDR3 size: 14 residues. Trimming shortened V by 2 bases and J by 5 bases, and 12 bases separated the two germline ends. The CDR3 here is CASSPTQGGTEAFF. DNA for the CDR3: TGTGCCAGCTCACCAACCCAGGGAGGTACTGAAGCTTTCTTT.

The rearrangement joins TRBV19 to TRBJ1-1; no clear D gene. The CDR3 sequence is 16 residues long. Germline V gene data show CDR1 as LNHDA and CDR2 as SQIVND (reference sequence). V dropped 1 base and J dropped 5 bases, with 17 bases sitting between them. For the CDR3, the DNA is TGTGCCAGTAGTATAGGGGGAGACTGGTTGGGAACTGAAGCTTTCTTT. Translated, it gives CASSIGGDWLGTEAFF.

This clone was recorded once. The V and J genes are TRBV7-2 and TRBJ2-7; D unresolved. There are 14 residues in the CDR3. V was shortened by 5 bases and J by 4 bases, with 15 bases between the two germline ends. Germline V gene data show CDR1 as SGHTA and CDR2 as FQGNSA. CDR3 residues: CASSANLGQYEQYF. DNA of the CDR3: TGTGCCAGCAGCGCAAACTTGGGCCAATACGAGCAGTACTTC.

The chain carries TRBV12-3 or TRBV12-4 and TRBJ2-3; no definite D call. This CDR3 has 11 residues. V was pared by 6 bases and J by 4 bases, with 5 bases between. The CDR3 is CASSRSDTQYF. In nucleotides, the CDR3 is TGTGCCAGCAGCCGGTCAGATACGCAGTATTTT.

J is TRBJ1-2 and V is TRBV3-1 (or the pseudogene TRBV3-2); 10 positions agree with TRBD1. There are 16 residues in the CDR3. Unmatched junction bases numbered 12, after V lost 3 bases and J lost 8 bases. Germline V lookup: CDR1 LGHDT, CDR2 YNNKEL (reference sequence). CDR3 residues: CASSHLAGTGVAGYTF. DNA for the CDR3: TGTGCCAGCAGCCACCTCGCCGGGACAGGGGTGGCCGGCTACACCTTC.

CDR3 in amino acids: CASSVAGTSTSEQFF. The CDR3 DNA follows: TGTGCCAGCAGCGTAGCCGGGACTAGTACTTCGGAGCAGTTCTTC. This chain joins TRBV9 and TRBJ2-1; 8 nucleotides align to TRBD2. This CDR3 region has 15 residues. V dropped 0 bases and J dropped 10; count of bases not matched to a gene: 9. In germline, CDR1 is SGDLS, CDR2 YYNGEE. The whole variable domain, remainder taken from reference TRBV9 and TRBJ2-1, is DSGVTQTPKHLITATGQRVTLRCSPRSGDLSVYWYQQSLDQGLQFLIQYYNGEERAKGNILERFSAQQFPDLHSELNLSSLELGDSALYFCASSVAGTSTSEQFFGPGTRLTVL.